Listed below are T cell receptor beta chains from one sample, sequenced in a study of response to subunit inactivated influenza vaccine. TCRdb re-called the RT-PCR reads through MiXCR, storing one row per CDR3 protein. The sample records hundreds of thousands of distinct CDR3 sequences, over 9% being singletons. This sample was also put to use in a study of T cells expressing NK-cell markers.

The sample was PBMCs from blood, taken on the day of vaccination. These receptor sequences come from a man aged 45-65 years who received an inactivated influenza vaccine. CDR3s include the opening cysteine and the closing phenylalanine or tryptophan. The D gene is left open where the match is weak.

V gene: TRBV28; D gene: TRBD2; CDR3 length: 19; J gene: TRBJ2-3; CDR3 protein: CASSLWLAGEWVSTDTQYF
V gene: TRBV12-3/TRBV12-4; D gene: -; CDR3 length: 15; J gene: TRBJ2-1; CDR3 protein: CASKYRAAGGYEQFF
V gene: TRBV6-5; D gene: TRBD2; CDR3 length: 15; J gene: TRBJ2-7; CDR3 protein: CASSYARELSYEQYF
V gene: TRBV4-1; D gene: -; CDR3 length: 12; J gene: TRBJ2-2; CDR3 protein: CASSPSAGELFF
V gene: TRBV6-2/TRBV6-3; D gene: TRBD2; CDR3 length: 15; J gene: TRBJ2-1; CDR3 protein: CASSPGTSWLNEQFF
V gene: TRBV7-8; D gene: -; CDR3 length: 16; J gene: TRBJ2-6; CDR3 protein: CASSLFVGGGANVLTF
V gene: TRBV10-3; D gene: -; CDR3 length: 15; J gene: TRBJ1-4; CDR3 protein: CAIKGTGATNDKLFF
V gene: TRBV2; D gene: TRBD1; CDR3 length: 16; J gene: TRBJ2-5; CDR3 protein: CASSANMGQVQETQYF
V gene: TRBV12-3/TRBV12-4; D gene: TRBD1; CDR3 length: 12; J gene: TRBJ1-1; CDR3 protein: CASSYDRGRAFF
V gene: TRBV7-6; D gene: TRBD2; CDR3 length: 18; J gene: TRBJ2-1; CDR3 protein: CASSSTSGRSWTYNEQFF
V gene: TRBV29-1; D gene: -; CDR3 length: 13; J gene: TRBJ2-7; CDR3 protein: CSVAAPWRDEQYF
V gene: TRBV28; D gene: -; CDR3 length: 16; J gene: TRBJ2-7; CDR3 protein: CASAGWGGKDSYEQYF
V gene: TRBV11-2; D gene: TRBD2; CDR3 length: 19; J gene: TRBJ2-1; CDR3 protein: CASSSQATLLAGVVDEQFF
V gene: TRBV5-1; D gene: -; CDR3 length: 13; J gene: TRBJ1-4; CDR3 protein: CASSLSGVSKLFF
V gene: TRBV7-9; D gene: -; CDR3 length: 13; J gene: TRBJ1-1; CDR3 protein: CASSLDLQGWAFF
V gene: TRBV10-3; D gene: -; CDR3 length: 12; J gene: TRBJ2-7; CDR3 protein: CAISETPYEQYF
V gene: TRBV5-4; D gene: -; CDR3 length: 13; J gene: TRBJ1-1; CDR3 protein: CASSLEGSPKAFF
V gene: TRBV6-1; D gene: -; CDR3 length: 16; J gene: TRBJ1-1; CDR3 protein: CASSGAGVRRNTEAFF
V gene: TRBV11-2; D gene: TRBD2; CDR3 length: 18; J gene: TRBJ2-1; CDR3 protein: CASSLELFERGIPHEQFF
V gene: TRBV20-1; D gene: TRBD1; CDR3 length: 14; J gene: TRBJ1-2; CDR3 protein: CSARREDRVAGYTF
V gene: TRBV7-2; D gene: -; CDR3 length: 14; J gene: TRBJ2-5; CDR3 protein: CASSFTGTQETQYF
V gene: TRBV20-1; D gene: TRBD1; CDR3 length: 14; J gene: TRBJ2-1; CDR3 protein: CSARGRTGVNEQFF
V gene: TRBV7-2; D gene: -; CDR3 length: 15; J gene: TRBJ2-7; CDR3 protein: CASRSGPTASYEQYF
V gene: TRBV6-2/TRBV6-3; D gene: -; CDR3 length: 14; J gene: TRBJ2-5; CDR3 protein: CASSGQGTKETQYF
V gene: TRBV28; D gene: -; CDR3 length: 13; J gene: TRBJ2-2; CDR3 protein: CASRSDRFGELFF
V gene: TRBV29-1; D gene: -; CDR3 length: 15; J gene: TRBJ1-4; CDR3 protein: CSVSGTPATNEKLFF
V gene: TRBV28; D gene: -; CDR3 length: 14; J gene: TRBJ2-5; CDR3 protein: CASSLTPIQETQYF
V gene: TRBV4-2; D gene: -; CDR3 length: 13; J gene: TRBJ1-2; CDR3 protein: CASSASANYGYTF
V gene: TRBV5-5; D gene: -; CDR3 length: 15; J gene: TRBJ2-1; CDR3 protein: CASSLGAPTYNEQFF
V gene: TRBV12-3/TRBV12-4; D gene: TRBD1; CDR3 length: 15; J gene: TRBJ2-2; CDR3 protein: CASSLGTGGTGELFF
V gene: TRBV5-6; D gene: TRBD2; CDR3 length: 15; J gene: TRBJ2-4; CDR3 protein: CASRQFGGGENIQYF
V gene: TRBV5-1; D gene: TRBD2; CDR3 length: 16; J gene: TRBJ2-5; CDR3 protein: CASSLNLAGVRETQYF
V gene: TRBV5-1; D gene: TRBD1; CDR3 length: 16; J gene: TRBJ1-4; CDR3 protein: CASSLSPGGTNEKLFF
V gene: TRBV5-1; D gene: -; CDR3 length: 15; J gene: TRBJ1-5; CDR3 protein: CASSREVQYNQPQHF
V gene: TRBV25-1; D gene: TRBD2; CDR3 length: 14; J gene: TRBJ2-2; CDR3 protein: CASREAGGAGELFF
V gene: TRBV20-1; D gene: -; CDR3 length: 16; J gene: TRBJ2-1; CDR3 protein: CSALLQGGGRVNEQFF
V gene: TRBV3-1; D gene: -; CDR3 length: 15; J gene: TRBJ2-2; CDR3 protein: CASSQRRHYTGELFF
V gene: TRBV7-2; D gene: -; CDR3 length: 15; J gene: TRBJ2-2; CDR3 protein: CASSLVGGNGGELFF
V gene: TRBV20-1; D gene: TRBD2; CDR3 length: 15; J gene: TRBJ2-3; CDR3 protein: CSAPPSGKVTDTQYF
V gene: TRBV28; D gene: -; CDR3 length: 12; J gene: TRBJ2-3; CDR3 protein: CASSSRADTQYF
V gene: TRBV4-1; D gene: TRBD1; CDR3 length: 17; J gene: TRBJ2-5; CDR3 protein: CASSQLRGQALSLAQYF
V gene: TRBV9; D gene: -; CDR3 length: 12; J gene: TRBJ2-2; CDR3 protein: CASSAPVGELFF
V gene: TRBV12-3/TRBV12-4; D gene: -; CDR3 length: 16; J gene: TRBJ2-3; CDR3 protein: CASSSWGLQKTDTQYF
V gene: TRBV4-1; D gene: -; CDR3 length: 15; J gene: TRBJ1-1; CDR3 protein: CASSQVAGGPTEAFF
V gene: TRBV14; D gene: -; CDR3 length: 14; J gene: TRBJ2-2; CDR3 protein: CASSSIDFTGELFF
V gene: TRBV18; D gene: TRBD1; CDR3 length: 16; J gene: TRBJ2-2; CDR3 protein: CASSPQGATNTGELFF
V gene: TRBV12-3/TRBV12-4; D gene: TRBD1; CDR3 length: 14; J gene: TRBJ1-2; CDR3 protein: CASGGTVLSFSYTF
V gene: TRBV2; D gene: TRBD2; CDR3 length: 13; J gene: TRBJ2-2; CDR3 protein: CASYSGGAGELFF
V gene: TRBV4-2; D gene: -; CDR3 length: 14; J gene: TRBJ2-7; CDR3 protein: CASSLQSDYYEQYF
V gene: TRBV7-9; D gene: TRBD2; CDR3 length: 16; J gene: TRBJ2-1; CDR3 protein: CASIAKTSGAYNEQFF
V gene: TRBV7-9; D gene: TRBD2; CDR3 length: 15; J gene: TRBJ2-7; CDR3 protein: CASSGGTSGSDEQYF
V gene: TRBV19; D gene: -; CDR3 length: 14; J gene: TRBJ1-1; CDR3 protein: CASSMKEGNTEAFF
V gene: TRBV18; D gene: -; CDR3 length: 16; J gene: TRBJ2-3; CDR3 protein: CASSPIGNIRTDTQYF
V gene: TRBV4-2; D gene: -; CDR3 length: 17; J gene: TRBJ2-2; CDR3 protein: CASSPKVGGVNTGELFF